Sequencing of this T cell receptor beta chain was carried out in a study of cytotoxic CD8 clonotypes in ibrutinib-treated CLL. For the study at large: The patients comprised some twelve relapsed/refractory and around 14 treatment-naive cases, 17 IGHV unmutated.

The CDR3 spans 13 residues. Trimming cost V 4 bases and J 6 bases; bases outside gene matches: 3. Germline CDR1 is SEHNR and CDR2 is FQNEAQ (reference sequence). Comments on this clone: Its antigen is not known.

Sequenced by immunoSEQ multiplex PCR; TCRdb stores in-frame clones only, minus some. This sample has roughly 220,000 clones, with 79% found just once. Study-level results: The study sampled sustained-remission and progressing patients at different times. Stable or contracted on treatment, public clonotypes were also uncommon. The study found baseline clonality above age-matched healthy donors, tracking circulating CD8+ T-cell counts.

This chain joins TRBV7-9 and TRBJ2-1; 7 bases map to TRBD1. This specimen was PBMCs, taken after 12 months of ibrutinib treatment. The clonotype comes from a human donor with chronic lymphocytic leukemia. CDR3 in amino acids: CASSSGTANEQFF. CDR3 nucleotides: TGTGCCAGCAGCTCCGGGACAGCCAATGAGCAGTTCTTC.